A selection of T cell receptor beta chains follows, all from one sample in a study of identical twins. One entry per CDR3 protein results from TCRdb running MiXCR on the 5' RACE reads. The sample yields 600,000 to 850,000 distinct CDR3 sequences, 15% to 20% seen once. These data also formed part of another study, on T cells expressing NK-cell markers.

The sequencing sample was made of PBMCs. Source of these receptors: a woman aged 18-35 years in good health. CDR3s include the opening cysteine and the closing phenylalanine or tryptophan. D genes are given only for firm matches. A clone size is listed for some rows: how often the clone was seen (once, few, many), or a class if it is expanded.

size,J,V,D,CDR3,DNA
once,TRBJ2-7,TRBV18,TRBD1,CASSPRDRGKLYEQYF,TGTGCCAGCTCACCGCGGGACAGGGGTAAGCTCTACGAGCAGTACTTC
few,TRBJ2-2,TRBV5-1,TRBD2,CASSPRSPSGSSANTGELFF,TGCGCCAGCAGCCCCCGGAGTCCTAGCGGGAGTTCCGCGAACACCGGGGAGCTGTTTTTT
few,TRBJ2-3,TRBV3-1,-,CASSPPRAGHTPAPDTQYF,TGTGCCAGCAGCCCGCCCAGGGCGGGCCATACCCCAGCACCAGATACGCAGTATTTT
-,TRBJ1-1,TRBV7-8,-,CASSQQESNTEAFF,TGTGCCAGCAGCCAACAGGAGTCGAACACTGAAGCTTTCTTT
few,TRBJ1-1,TRBV6-6,-,CASRNTAPEAFF,TGTGCCAGCAGAAACACAGCCCCTGAAGCTTTCTTT
-,TRBJ2-7,TRBV29-1,TRBD2,CSATPGTSGGEQYF,TGCAGCGCTACGCCCGGGACTAGCGGAGGAGAGCAGTACTTC
-,TRBJ2-1,TRBV10-3,-,CAIHGGQGDRNEQFF,TGTGCCATCCACGGAGGGCAGGGGGATCGCAATGAGCAGTTCTTC
-,TRBJ2-1,TRBV7-2,-,CASSLGREYYEQFF,TGTGCCAGCAGCTTGGGTCGGGAGTACTATGAGCAGTTCTTC
few,TRBJ2-3,TRBV5-1,TRBD1,CASSSNRGLRVTDTQYF,TGCGCCAGCAGCTCTAACAGGGGGCTGAGGGTAACAGATACGCAGTATTTT
-,TRBJ1-4,TRBV20-1,-,CSAATTTNEKLFF,TGCAGTGCAGCCACAACAACTAATGAAAAACTGTTTTTT
-,TRBJ1-6,TRBV7-8,-,CASSLARKDNSPLHF,TGTGCCAGCAGCTTAGCGCGTAAGGATAATTCACCCCTCCACTTT
-,TRBJ2-3,TRBV2,-,CASRGSGHSTDTQYF,TGTGCCAGCAGGGGGTCGGGACATTCCACAGATACGCAGTATTTT
few,TRBJ2-2,TRBV5-1,-,CASSFGMSTGELFF,TGCGCCAGCTCTTTCGGTATGAGCACCGGGGAGCTGTTTTTT
-,TRBJ2-7,TRBV4-3,TRBD1,CASSKGQGYEQYF,TGCGCCAGCAGCAAGGGACAGGGCTACGAGCAGTACTTC
-,TRBJ1-1,TRBV2,-,CASSARYRVNTEAFF,TGTGCCAGCAGTGCGCGTTACAGGGTGAACACTGAAGCTTTCTTT
-,TRBJ2-5,TRBV12-3/TRBV12-4,-,CASSREKTQYF,TGTGCCAGCAGTCGAGAAAAGACCCAGTACTTC
-,TRBJ2-7,TRBV20-1,-,CSAPPGGSDEQYF,TGCAGTGCACCGCCCGGAGGGAGCGACGAGCAGTACTTC
few,TRBJ2-3,TRBV7-6,-,CASSHLTSTDTQYF,TGTGCCAGCAGCCATCTGACTAGCACAGATACGCAGTATTTT
-,TRBJ2-5,TRBV4-1,-,CASSQGTIETQYF,TGCGCCAGCAGCCAAGGAACGATAGAGACCCAGTACTTC
-,TRBJ2-5,TRBV20-1,TRBD2,CSARVGGWETQYF,TGCAGTGCTAGAGTGGGGGGGTGGGAGACCCAGTACTTC
-,TRBJ2-1,TRBV7-9,TRBD2,CASTLAARIYNEQFF,TGTGCCAGCACACTAGCGGCCAGGATCTACAATGAGCAGTTCTTC
few,TRBJ2-7,TRBV11-1,TRBD1,CASSLPGQGSAPASYEQYF,TGTGCCAGCAGCTTACCTGGACAGGGGTCAGCGCCAGCGTCCTACGAGCAGTACTTC
-,TRBJ2-5,TRBV12-5,TRBD1,CASGLKQGAGETQYF,TGTGCTAGTGGTTTAAAACAGGGGGCGGGAGAGACCCAGTACTTC
many,TRBJ2-3,TRBV9,-,CASSVEAGRTDTQYF,TGTGCCAGCAGCGTAGAGGCGGGGCGCACAGATACGCAGTATTTT
many,TRBJ1-6,TRBV6-1,-,CASSEGPALHF,TGTGCCAGCAGTGAGGGGCCGGCCCTCCACTTT
few,TRBJ2-7,TRBV29-1,TRBD1,CSVGTGEVYEQYF,TGCAGCGTTGGGACAGGTGAAGTCTACGAGCAGTACTTC
few,TRBJ2-1,TRBV7-8,TRBD2,CASSLDPGLAGRRDEQFF,TGTGCCAGCAGCTTAGACCCCGGACTAGCGGGGCGAAGGGATGAGCAGTTCTTC
many,TRBJ2-5,TRBV29-1,-,CSASDSQETQYF,TGCAGCGCCTCGGACAGCCAAGAGACCCAGTACTTC
-,TRBJ1-5,TRBV12-3/TRBV12-4,-,CASSLGIAGQPQHF,TGTGCCAGCAGTTTAGGGATTGCCGGGCAGCCCCAGCATTTT
-,TRBJ2-7,TRBV29-1,TRBD1,CSVAWDRGYEQYF,TGCAGCGTTGCCTGGGACAGGGGATACGAGCAGTACTTC
-,TRBJ2-3,TRBV5-1,-,CASRTFDTDTQYF,TGCGCCAGCAGGACCTTCGACACAGATACGCAGTATTTT
-,TRBJ2-7,TRBV29-1,-,CSVEVDWASYEQYF,TGCAGCGTTGAAGTGGATTGGGCCTCCTACGAGCAGTACTTC
-,TRBJ2-1,TRBV5-1,-,CASSQTLGPYNEQFF,TGCGCCAGCAGCCAGACTTTAGGGCCCTACAATGAGCAGTTCTTC